This T cell receptor beta chain was identified in a study of beta chain features in type 1 diabetes. Study-wide background: Summed over all samples, the examined sorted cells came to fewer than 120 million.

Expressed TCRB transcripts got sequenced, as all isolated RNA was reverse transcribed. TCRdb's copy holds only in-frame clones and misses some; the assay was immunoSEQ multiplex PCR. The data show about 320,000 clones, 13% to 15% seen once. Study results and limitations: Resolution of whether HLA type affects TCRB rearrangement was not achieved here.

The table lists this clone with a few counts. Its antigen is undetermined. The germline V and J ends were trimmed by 7 bases and 2 bases, with 2 bases remaining between them. Germline lookup yields CDR1 MNHEY and CDR2 SVGAGI. This CDR3 contains 11 residues. The clonotype comes from a man aged 25 to 40 in good health. Material for sequencing was central memory CD4+ T cells from blood. The J gene is TRBJ1-4, the V gene TRBV6-5; D call uncertain. This chain's CDR3 is CASKTNEKLFF. The CDR3 coding sequence is TGTGCCAGCAAGACTAATGAAAAACTGTTTTTT.